This T cell receptor (beta chain) appears in the sequencing data of a study of blood T cell repertoires in COVID-19. Study information: Researchers got acute and convalescent COVID-19 samples from the United States, Italy and Spain. Sample material is recorded as cDNA or gDNA derived from T cells, B-cell-depleted T cells, or PBMCs.

Original analysis: Researchers report that nucleated cell counts were estimated from reference gene primer amplification. Assay used: immunoSEQ multiplex PCR; TCRdb lists only in-frame clones, some missing. V, J and clone size derive from that table, while D and trimming were established from the DNA sequence. The data show about 200,000 clones, more than 65% seen once. The CDR3 runs 16 residues. The germline gives CDR1 SGHNT, CDR2 YYREEE (reference sequence). The V gene lost 3 bases and the J gene lost 4 bases, with 19 bases spanning the gap. The chain uses TRBV5-4 and TRBJ1-1, with a possible D match to TRBD1 (5 bases). This receptor was taken from a human donor in a cohort sampled during active COVID-19. Sequenced: peripheral blood. The CDR3 loop reads CASSWGGAVGLTEAFF. DNA for the CDR3: TGTGCCAGCAGCTGGGGAGGGGCAGTGGGGCTCACTGAAGCTTTCTTT.